This TCR beta chain came from a study of T-cell memory formation after mild COVID-19. At the level of the study: Most TCR clusters belonged to a single donor. Study-wide findings and caveats: CD4+ contracting clones were mainly CM and EM; CD8+ ones, EMRA.

TCRdb reprocessed the 5' RACE reads with MiXCR, giving one entry per CDR3 protein. The top ten clones hold roughly 3.8% of a sample with 150,000 to 200,000 distinct CDR3 sequences, around 10% of them seen once. Of note for this clonotype: Antigen: not known.

The CDR3 extends over 15 amino acids. Germline V gives CDR1 SNHLY, CDR2 FYNNEI. V trimming: 7 bases; J trimming: 5 bases; junction bases outside the gene matches: 11. The chain joins TRBV2 to TRBJ1-5; 7 nucleotides match TRBD1. The sample was PBMCs or a T cell subset sorted from them (not recorded which). The receptor was isolated from a man between 18 and 29 years old who had mild COVID-19 (a few samples of this study predate the infection). Cell type and time point are not known. The CDR3 loop reads CASTLRTGGDQPQHF. Here the CDR3 DNA reads TGTGCCAGCACCCTCCGGACAGGAGGGGATCAGCCCCAGCATTTT.